The source of this T cell receptor beta chain is a study of blood T cell repertoires in COVID-19. Study background: The United States, Italy and Spain supplied acute and convalescent COVID-19 samples.

Original handling: Amplifying reference gene primers gave estimates of nucleated cell counts. Sequencing used immunoSEQ multiplex PCR; TCRdb keeps in-frame clones, though not all of them. The V and J calls and clone size are taken from that table; D and trimming were inferred from the DNA. This table holds about 91,000 clones, about 88% found once. The origin of this receptor is a woman aged 80 or over with active COVID-19. What was sequenced was peripheral blood.

This CDR3 reads CASSVAPGETQYF. CDR3 coding DNA: TGTGCCAGCAGCGTAGCACCGGGAGAGACCCAGTACTTC. The V gene is TRBV9, the J gene TRBJ2-5; D is uncertain. CDR3 length equals 13 residues. Germline-derived CDR1 and CDR2 are SGDLS and YYNGEE. V was shortened by 0 bases and J by 4 bases, with 7 bases between the two germline ends. Full variable domain (outside the CDR3, taken from reference TRBV9 and TRBJ2-5): DSGVTQTPKHLITATGQRVTLRCSPRSGDLSVYWYQQSLDQGLQFLIQYYNGEERAKGNILERFSAQQFPDLHSELNLSSLELGDSALYFCASSVAPGETQYFGPGTRLLVL.